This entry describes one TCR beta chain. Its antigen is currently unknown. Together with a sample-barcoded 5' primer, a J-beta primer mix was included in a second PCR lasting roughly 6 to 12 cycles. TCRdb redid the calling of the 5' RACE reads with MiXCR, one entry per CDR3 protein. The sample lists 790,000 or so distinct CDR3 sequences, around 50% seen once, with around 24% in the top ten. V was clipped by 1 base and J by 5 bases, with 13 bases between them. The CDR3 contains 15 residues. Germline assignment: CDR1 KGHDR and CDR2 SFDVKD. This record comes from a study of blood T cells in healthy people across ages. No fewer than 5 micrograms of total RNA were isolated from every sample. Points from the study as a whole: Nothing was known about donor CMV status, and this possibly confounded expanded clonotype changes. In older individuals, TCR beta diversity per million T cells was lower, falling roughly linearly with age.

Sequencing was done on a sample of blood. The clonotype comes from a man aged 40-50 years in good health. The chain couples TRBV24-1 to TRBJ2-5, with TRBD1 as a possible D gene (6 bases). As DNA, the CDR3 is TGTGCCACCAGTGATTTAGGGCAGGGGTTGGAGACCCAGTACTTC. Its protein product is CATSDLGQGLETQYF.